These 20 T cell receptor beta chains share one sample of origin, sequenced in a study of T cells in Graves' hyperthyroidism and ophthalmopathy. Amplification targeted TCR beta CDR3 regions from RNA transcripts. The HTBI set primed first-round TCR CDR3 RT-PCR. TCRdb independently ran MiXCR on the multiplex PCR reads; one entry per CDR3 protein. In the table there are 650,000 to 700,000 distinct CDR3 sequences, roughly a sixth of which are singletons. The sample consisted of blood. The receptors here all came from a man over 45 with Graves' hyperthyroidism.

The genes are TRBV5-6 and TRBJ1-2; perhaps TRBD1 as D (6 bases). The CDR3 is 13 residues long. V was cut by 5 bases and J by 4 bases, with 12 bases left in between. CDR1 and CDR2 (germline): SGHDT, YYEEEE. The CDR3 region is CASSFGQSYGYTF. CDR3 coding DNA: TGTGCCAGCAGTTTTGGACAGAGCTATGGCTACACCTTC.

The CDR3 spells CASSSRTSGSLTDTQYF. Here the CDR3 DNA reads TGTGCCAGCAGCTCCAGGACTAGCGGGAGCCTCACAGATACGCAGTATTTT. J is TRBJ2-3 and V is TRBV7-3, with 13 positions matching TRBD2. The CDR3 totals 17 residues. Germline CDR1 reads SGHTA; CDR2 reads FQGTGA. Trimming removed 4 bases from V and 2 bases from J; junction bases left unmatched: 6.

At least ten counts were recorded for this clonotype. The rearrangement uses TRBV24-1 and TRBJ2-1, with TRBD1 matching over 9 bases. Germline V gives CDR1 KGHDR, CDR2 SFDVKD. The CDR3 contains 13 residues. V lost 7 bases to trimming and J lost 7 bases; unmatched junction nucleotides: 4. The CDR3 loop is CATSSDRGNEQFF. The CDR3 DNA reads TGTGCCACCAGCTCTGACAGGGGGAATGAGCAGTTCTTC.

This clonotype appeared many times. The rearrangement joins TRBV13 to TRBJ2-3, with 8 bases identical to TRBD2. Germline assignment: CDR1 PRHDT and CDR2 FYEKMQ (reference sequence). CDR3 length: 16 residues. V trimming: 5 bases; J trimming: 2 bases; junction bases outside the gene matches: 9. The CDR3 loop is CASSRTSRSSTDTQYF. The CDR3 nucleotides are TGTGCCAGCAGCAGGACTAGCCGTTCATCCACAGATACGCAGTATTTT.

J is TRBJ1-1 and V is TRBV29-1, with TRBD1 matching 8 bases. The CDR3 consists of 11 residues. Unmatched junction bases numbered 5, after V lost 7 bases and J lost 7 bases. Germline V gene data show CDR1 as SQVTM and CDR2 as ANQGSEA. CDR3 sequence reads: CSGGQGNEAFF. The CDR3 DNA follows: TGCAGCGGTGGACAGGGAAATGAAGCTTTCTTT.

This clonotype was seen at least ten times. The chain joins TRBV2 to TRBJ2-3; D gene ambiguous. Trimming pared 6 bases from V and 2 bases from J, leaving 15 bases between. CDR1 SNHLY and CDR2 FYNNEI come from the germline V gene. The CDR3 runs 15 residues. This CDR3 reads CASRKGSPYTDTQYF. As DNA, the CDR3 is TGTGCCAGCAGGAAGGGTAGCCCATACACAGATACGCAGTATTTT. The whole variable domain, filled in from reference TRBV2 and TRBJ2-3, reads EPEVTQTPSHQVTQMGQEVILRCVPISNHLYFYWYRQILGQKVEFLVSFYNNEISEKSEIFDDQFSVERPDGSNFTLKIRSTKLEDSAMYFCASRKGSPYTDTQYFGPGTRLTVL.

This chain connects TRBV3-1 to TRBJ2-7; maybe TRBD2 (6 bases). CDR1 and CDR2 from the germline V gene are LGHDT and YNNKEL (reference sequence). The V and J ends lost 1 base and 3 bases respectively, with 10 bases between them. The CDR3 length is 14 residues. CDR3 protein: CASSQAEGFYEQYF. CDR3 sequence (DNA): TGTGCCAGCAGCCAAGCGGAGGGCTTCTACGAGCAGTACTTC.

This clonotype was found a few times. V gene TRBV12-3 or TRBV12-4 combines with J gene TRBJ2-5; D possibly corresponds to TRBD1 (5 bases). The CDR3 contains 13 residues. V dropped 5 bases and J dropped 3 bases, with 10 bases sitting between them. The CDR3 coding sequence is TGTGCCAGCAGTCCAGACAGCGAAGAGACCCAGTACTTC. As protein: CASSPDSEETQYF.

Ten or more counts support this clonotype. The rearrangement links TRBV7-2 to TRBJ2-7; D is unresolved. There are 16 residues in the CDR3. Trimming removed 5 bases at V and 1 base at J, with 18 bases between. CDR1 is SGHTA and CDR2 is FQGNSA in the germline V gene. This CDR3 reads CASSGRVSLSSYEQYF. DNA of the CDR3: TGTGCCAGCAGCGGTCGGGTTTCCCTTTCGTCCTACGAGCAGTACTTC. The full variable domain, rest sourced from reference TRBV7-2 and TRBJ2-7, is GAGVSQSPSNKVTEKGKDVELRCDPISGHTALYWYRQSLGQGLEFLIYFQGNSAPDKSGLPSDRFSAERTGGSVSTLTIQRTQQEDSAVYLCASSGRVSLSSYEQYFGPGTRLTVT.

The V gene is TRBV19, the J gene TRBJ2-7; TRBD2 is a possible D gene (5 bases). Between the trimmed V and J ends, which lost 6 bases and 0 bases, there was a span of 12 bases. CDR3 length equals 14 residues. Germline CDR1 and CDR2: LNHDA and SQIVND (reference sequence). DNA of the CDR3: TGTGCCAGTAGGAGCGGAGGTAGCTCCTACGAGCAGTACTTC. Amino acid sequence: CASRSGGSSYEQYF. Together with reference TRBV19 and TRBJ2-7, the CDR3 gives the full variable domain: DGGITQSPKYLFRKEGQNVTLSCEQNLNHDAMYWYRQDPGQGLRLIYYSQIVNDFQKGDIAEGYSVSREKKESFPLTVTSAQKNPTAFYLCASRSGGSSYEQYFGPGTRLTVT.

V is TRBV6-5 and J is TRBJ2-1; 9 nucleotides match TRBD2. Germline CDR1 is MNHEY and CDR2 is SVGAGI. The V gene end was trimmed by 3 bases and the J gene end by 6 bases; junction bases not matched to a gene: 6. This CDR3 comprises 15 residues. The CDR3 loop is CASSYASSGANEQFF. The DNA for the CDR3 is TGTGCCAGCAGTTATGCTTCTAGCGGGGCCAATGAGCAGTTCTTC.

This clonotype was counted ten times or more. The chain employs TRBV7-9 and TRBJ2-7, with D possibly being TRBD1 (6 bases). This CDR3 is 15 amino acids long. The germline V gene has CDR1 SEHNR and CDR2 FQNEAQ (reference sequence). V was cut by 4 bases and J by 0 bases, with 13 bases left in between. The CDR3 region is CASSSTGIVSYEQYF. CDR3 sequence (DNA): TGTGCCAGCAGCTCTACAGGGATTGTCTCCTACGAGCAGTACTTC. The complete variable domain, with remaining parts taken from reference TRBV7-9 and TRBJ2-7, reads DTGVSQNPRHKITKRGQNVTFRCDPISEHNRLYWYRQTLGQGPEFLTYFQNEAQLEKSRLLSDRFSAERPKGSFSTLEIQRTEQGDSAMYLCASSSTGIVSYEQYFGPGTRLTVT.

The table lists this clonotype with many counts. The chain joins TRBV7-2 to TRBJ2-1, with a tentative D call TRBD2 (7 bases). This CDR3 is 14 amino acids long. Between the trimmed V and J ends, which lost 4 bases and 9 bases, there was a span of 16 bases. Germline CDR1 is SGHTA and CDR2 is FQGNSA. CDR3 sequence (DNA): TGTGCCAGCAGCTGGGGGGGGCAGGGTAGTGAGCAGTTCTTC. This sequence encodes CASSWGGQGSEQFF.

This clonotype was found a few times. This chain links TRBV27 with TRBJ2-1; TRBD2 matches 14 bases. The CDR3 has 16 amino acids. In germline, CDR1 is MNHEY, CDR2 SMNVEV (reference sequence). The J segment lost 8 bases and the V segment lost 6 bases, leaving 9 bases of the junction unmatched. The CDR3 spells CASRSGLAGAYYEQFF. The CDR3 region has the DNA TGTGCCAGCAGATCGGGACTAGCGGGGGCTTATTATGAGCAGTTCTTC.

In this sample, this clonotype turned up once. The chain is built from TRBV18 and TRBJ2-1, with D possibly matching TRBD1 (5 bases). The V and J ends lost 2 bases and 9 bases respectively, with 17 bases between them. The CDR3 has 15 residues. Germline lookup yields CDR1 KGHSH and CDR2 LQKENI. CDR3 amino acids: CASSPAGHNLGEQFF. CDR3 sequence (DNA): TGTGCCAGCTCACCAGCAGGACACAATTTGGGTGAGCAGTTCTTC.

V gene TRBV28 combines with J gene TRBJ2-2; possibly TRBD1 or TRBD2 for D (5 bases each). The V and J ends lost 6 bases and 7 bases respectively, with 21 bases between them. From germline, CDR1 is MDHEN and CDR2 SYDVKM. This CDR3 contains 16 residues. The CDR3 nucleotides read TGTGCCAGCAGAGTAGGGGTCGGGGAGTATGGCGGGGAGCTGTTTTTT. It encodes CASRVGVGEYGGELFF.

The chain combines TRBV9 with TRBJ2-2; D perhaps matches TRBD2 (6 bases). The CDR3 covers 14 residues. The V and J ends lost 7 bases and 6 bases respectively, with 16 bases between them. Looked up from germline, CDR1 is SGDLS and CDR2 is YYNGEE. The DNA for the CDR3 is TGTGCCAGCGCAGTAGGCGGGATGCCCGGGGAGCTGTTTTTT. Protein sequence: CASAVGGMPGELFF.

This clonotype was observed a handful of times. A much bigger clone sits one base away, suggesting this may be a read error. The chain carries TRBV3-1 and TRBJ2-1; possibly TRBD1 for D (5 bases). The CDR3 is made up of 12 amino acids. Germline CDR1 LGHDT, CDR2 YNNKEL (reference sequence). CDR3 region: CASTGLYNAQFF. The CDR3 bases are TGTGCCAGCACAGGGTTATACAATGCGCAGTTCTTC.

The CDR3 DNA reads TGCAGTGCGTCGCAGGGATTTTCTGAAGCTTTCTTT. Amino acid sequence: CSASQGFSEAFF. This rearrangement joins TRBV20-1 to TRBJ1-1; D perhaps matches TRBD1 (5 bases). V gave up 6 bases and J gave up 6 bases, with 14 bases separating them. CDR3 length: 12 amino acids. CDR1 is DFQATT, CDR2 SNEGSKA, per germline (reference sequence).

Many counts were recorded for this clonotype. The V gene is TRBV12-3 or TRBV12-4, the J gene TRBJ2-7; D unresolved. Between the trimmed V and J ends, which lost 6 bases and 1 base, there was a span of 7 bases. This CDR3 comprises 12 residues. The CDR3 sequence is CASRAPSYEQYF. As DNA, the CDR3 is TGTGCCAGCAGGGCCCCATCCTACGAGCAGTACTTC.